The rows below give T cell receptor beta chains drawn from one sample of a study of breast tumors, draining lymph nodes, adjacent tissues. TCRdb redid the calling of the multiplex PCR reads with MiXCR, one entry per CDR3 protein. There are about 21,000 distinct CDR3 sequences in the sample; about 38% occur only once, and around 24% lies in the top ten. Sequencing input: breast tumor tissue. These receptors were collected from a female donor with breast cancer. Some clones in this sample may be carry-over from other donors' samples. The CDR3 runs from the conserved cysteine through the conserved F or W. The D gene is left open where the match is weak. Some rows have no size entry. The others give once, few or many, or a class for an expanded clone.

TRBJ2-3 | - | TRBV9 | many | TGTGCCAGCAGCGTAGCGGGGACAGATACGCAGTATTTT | CASSVAGTDTQYF
TRBJ2-7 | - | TRBV5-1 | medium-sized | TGCGCCAGCAGCTCGGGTTACGAGCAGTACTTC | CASSSGYEQYF
TRBJ2-7 | - | TRBV10-3 | - | TGTGCCATCAGTGAGTCGACGGGGGCGGGGGACGAGCAGTACTTC | CAISESTGAGDEQYF
TRBJ2-3 | TRBD2 | TRBV14 | many | TGTGCCAGCAGCCAACCTGGACTAGCGGTGAACACAGATACGCAGTATTTT | CASSQPGLAVNTDTQYF
TRBJ2-1 | - | TRBV6-2/TRBV6-3 | few | TGTGCCAGCAGCCTGACTACAAATATCAACAATGAGCAGTTCTTC | CASSLTTNINNEQFF
TRBJ2-3 | - | TRBV5-1 | medium-sized | TGCGCCAGCAGCTTGGCATGGGTGCAGGGCGGCACAGATACGCAGTATTTT | CASSLAWVQGGTDTQYF
TRBJ2-2 | TRBD2 | TRBV4-1 | many | TGCGCCAGCAGCCCCCCAGCGGGGGCGAACACCGGGGAGCTGTTTTTT | CASSPPAGANTGELFF
TRBJ2-3 | - | TRBV10-1 | many | TGCGCCAGCAGTGAAGCGGGCACAGATACGCAGTATTTT | CASSEAGTDTQYF
TRBJ2-7 | - | TRBV11-3 | many | TGTGCCAGCAGCTCCGGGGCGCGGGAGCAGTACTTC | CASSSGAREQYF
TRBJ2-7 | - | TRBV6-5 | - | TGTGCCAGCAGTCCTATACAGGGATCCTACGAGCAGTACTTC | CASSPIQGSYEQYF
TRBJ2-1 | TRBD2 | TRBV20-1 | many | TGCAGTGCTACCACCGCGGGGGGGCCCTATGAGCAGTTCTTC | CSATTAGGPYEQFF
TRBJ2-1 | TRBD2 | TRBV25-1 | many | TGTGCCAGCAGTGACACTATAGCGGGAGGGCCCACTTACAATGAGCAGTTCTTC | CASSDTIAGGPTYNEQFF
TRBJ2-4 | - | TRBV5-4 | - | TGTGCCAGCAGCTATCATAGCGGCCTGAGACAAAACATTCAGTACTTC | CASSYHSGLRQNIQYF
TRBJ2-3 | - | TRBV7-3 | medium-sized | TGTGCCAGCAGCTTAAATTATCCTAGCGCCGCAGATACGCAGTATTTT | CASSLNYPSAADTQYF
TRBJ2-1 | - | TRBV9 | - | TGTGCCAGCAGCGAAGTAAGCGGTACTGAGCAGTTCTTC | CASSEVSGTEQFF
TRBJ1-2 | - | TRBV7-6 | - | TGTGCCAGCAGCCCACCGGGACCGCTAACTAAAGGCTACCCCTTC | CASSPPGPLTKGYPF
TRBJ2-7 | - | TRBV11-2 | many | TGTGCCAGCAGCTTAGATGGCAGGGGACACTACGAGCAGTACTTC | CASSLDGRGHYEQYF
TRBJ2-3 | TRBD1 | TRBV10-1 | - | TGCGCCAGCACCCCTGGGACAGGGGACACAGATACGCAGTATTTT | CASTPGTGDTDTQYF
TRBJ1-2 | - | TRBV10-3 | - | TGTGCCATCAGTGGGGACTTCTCAAACTATGGCTACACCTTC | CAISGDFSNYGYTF
TRBJ1-4 | TRBD1 | TRBV20-1 | once | TGCAGTGCTCACCGGGACAGGGCTGGTGAAAAACTGTTTTTT | CSAHRDRAGEKLFF
TRBJ2-3 | - | TRBV7-2 | - | TGTGCCAGCAGCACCCGGACCTTCACAGATACGCAGTATTTT | CASSTRTFTDTQYF
TRBJ2-7 | - | TRBV7-8 | medium-sized | TGTGCCAGCAGCTTAAGCGCTTCCTACGAGCAGTACTTC | CASSLSASYEQYF
TRBJ1-1 | TRBD1 | TRBV7-8 | - | TGTGCCAGCAGCTTAGGGACAGGGGCGGCGAACACTGAAGCTTTCTTT | CASSLGTGAANTEAFF
TRBJ2-7 | TRBD2 | TRBV6-2/TRBV6-3 | many | TGTGCCAGCAGCGGGGACTACCACTACGAGCAGTACTTC | CASSGDYHYEQYF
TRBJ1-5 | - | TRBV10-2 | once | TGCGCCAGCAGGATGGGGGGGTTGAGCAATCAGCCCCAGCATTTT | CASRMGGLSNQPQHF
TRBJ1-5 | - | TRBV20-1 | - | TGCAGGAGGACCAGGGTTAATCAGCCCCAGCATTTT | CRRTRVNQPQHF
TRBJ2-5 | - | TRBV3-1 | many | TGTGCCAGCAGCCAAGCTCTGGGGACATTTGAGACCCAGTACTTC | CASSQALGTFETQYF
TRBJ2-7 | - | TRBV7-9 | many | TGTGCCAGCAGCTTAGCGGCGGGGCCCAGACCCTACGAGCAGTACTTC | CASSLAAGPRPYEQYF
TRBJ1-2 | - | TRBV20-1 | - | TGCAGTGCTAGAGGACTTATGGCAGGCAACTATGGCTACACCTTC | CSARGLMAGNYGYTF
TRBJ1-4 | - | TRBV3-1 | few | TGTGCCAGCAGCCGGGACCGAAATAATGAAAAACTGTTTTTT | CASSRDRNNEKLFF
TRBJ2-7 | - | TRBV18 | many | TGTGCCAGCTCACCACCTTGGGGGACCACCGAGCAGTACTTC | CASSPPWGTTEQYF
TRBJ2-3 | TRBD2 | TRBV5-4 | - | TGTGCCAGCAGCTTGGATAGCGGGAGGGCCGCAGATACGCAGTATTTT | CASSLDSGRAADTQYF
TRBJ1-3 | - | TRBV12-3/TRBV12-4 | - | TGTGCCAGCAGTTTGGGGACTCCTCCTGGAAACACCATATATTTT | CASSLGTPPGNTIYF
TRBJ2-1 | - | TRBV2 | once | TGTGCCAGCAGGAGGAGGAGCGGAGTCTACAATGAGCAGTTCTTC | CASRRRSGVYNEQFF
TRBJ1-2 | TRBD1 | TRBV19 | many | TGTGCCAGTAGTCGCCGGACAGGTCTCTATGGCTACACCTTC | CASSRRTGLYGYTF
TRBJ2-7 | TRBD1 | TRBV6-1 | - | TGTGCCAGCAGCGGACAGGGGAAATACTACGAGCAGTACTTC | CASSGQGKYYEQYF
TRBJ2-3 | - | TRBV10-3 | many | TGTGCCATCAGTGAGCACGGCAGGGATGTTACCACAGATACGCAGTATTTT | CAISEHGRDVTTDTQYF
TRBJ2-7 | TRBD2 | TRBV4-3 | many | TGCGCCAGCAGCCATTACGGGGAGGGCTACGAGCAGTACTTC | CASSHYGEGYEQYF
TRBJ2-1 | TRBD1 | TRBV10-2 | - | TGCGCCACCTCAGGGGGATACAATGAGCAGTTCTTC | CATSGGYNEQFF
TRBJ2-7 | - | TRBV9 | - | TGTGCCAGCAGCGTGAGATCACAGTACTTC | CASSVRSQYF
TRBJ1-5 | TRBD1 | TRBV12-3/TRBV12-4 | few | TGTGCCAGCAGTTTATCGACAGGGGGAGGTCAGCCCCAGCATTTT | CASSLSTGGGQPQHF
TRBJ1-3 | - | TRBV10-3 | - | TGTGCCATCAGGAGGAGAACTGGAAACACCATATATTTT | CAIRRRTGNTIYF
TRBJ1-2 | - | TRBV30 | many | TGTGCCTGGAGTCCGGACAGACTTTATGGCTACACCTTC | CAWSPDRLYGYTF
TRBJ2-6 | - | TRBV19 | many | TGTGCCAGTAGTCCCGGGGTAGCTGGGGCCAACGTCCTGACTTTC | CASSPGVAGANVLTF
TRBJ2-3 | TRBD2 | TRBV7-2 | - | TGTGCCAGCAGCTTAGCTTTGACTAGCGGGGGCACAGATACGCAGTATTTT | CASSLALTSGGTDTQYF
TRBJ2-7 | - | TRBV2 | many | TGTGCCAGCAAAGACAGTGGCTACGAGCAGTACTTC | CASKDSGYEQYF